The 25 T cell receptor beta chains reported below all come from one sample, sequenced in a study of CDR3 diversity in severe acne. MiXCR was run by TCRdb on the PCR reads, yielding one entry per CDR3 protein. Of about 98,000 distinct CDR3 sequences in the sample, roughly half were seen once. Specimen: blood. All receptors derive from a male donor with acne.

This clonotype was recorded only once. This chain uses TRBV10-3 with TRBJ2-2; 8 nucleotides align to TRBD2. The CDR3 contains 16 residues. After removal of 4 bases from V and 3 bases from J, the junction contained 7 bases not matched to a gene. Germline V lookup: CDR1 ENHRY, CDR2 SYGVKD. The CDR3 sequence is CAISGDSGTDTGELFF. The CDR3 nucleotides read TGTGCCATCAGTGGGGATAGCGGGACGGACACCGGGGAGCTGTTTTTT.

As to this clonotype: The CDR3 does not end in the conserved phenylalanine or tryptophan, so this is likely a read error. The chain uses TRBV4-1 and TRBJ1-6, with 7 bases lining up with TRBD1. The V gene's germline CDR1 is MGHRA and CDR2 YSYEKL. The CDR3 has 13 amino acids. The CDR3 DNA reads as TGCGCCTGCAGCCAAGACAGGGATTCACCCCTCCACCTT. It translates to CACSQDRDSPLHL.

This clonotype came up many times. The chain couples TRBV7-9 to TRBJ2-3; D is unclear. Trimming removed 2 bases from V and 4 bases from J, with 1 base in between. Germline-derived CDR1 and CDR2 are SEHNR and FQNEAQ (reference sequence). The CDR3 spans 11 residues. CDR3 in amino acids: CASSLSDTQYF. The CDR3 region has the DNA TGTGCCAGCAGCTTATCAGATACGCAGTATTTT.

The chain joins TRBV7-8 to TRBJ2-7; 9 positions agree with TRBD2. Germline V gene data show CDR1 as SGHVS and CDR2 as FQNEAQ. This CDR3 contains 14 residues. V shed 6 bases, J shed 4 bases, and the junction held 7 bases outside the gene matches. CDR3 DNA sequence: TGTGCCAGCAGTCCAGCGGGAGGAAAATACGAGCAGTACTTC. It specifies CASSPAGGKYEQYF.

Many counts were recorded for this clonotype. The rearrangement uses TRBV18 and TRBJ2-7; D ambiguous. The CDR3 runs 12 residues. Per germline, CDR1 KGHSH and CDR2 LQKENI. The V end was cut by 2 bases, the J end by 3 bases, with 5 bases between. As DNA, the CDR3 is TGTGCCAGCTCACCAAGTGTCTACGAGCAGTACTTC. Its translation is CASSPSVYEQYF.

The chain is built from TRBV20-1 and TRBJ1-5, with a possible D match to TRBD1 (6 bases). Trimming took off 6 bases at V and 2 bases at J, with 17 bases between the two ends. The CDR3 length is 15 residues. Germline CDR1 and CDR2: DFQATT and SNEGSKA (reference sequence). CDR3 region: CSATGQPGGNQPQHF. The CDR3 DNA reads TGCAGTGCAACGGGACAACCGGGAGGCAATCAGCCCCAGCATTTT.

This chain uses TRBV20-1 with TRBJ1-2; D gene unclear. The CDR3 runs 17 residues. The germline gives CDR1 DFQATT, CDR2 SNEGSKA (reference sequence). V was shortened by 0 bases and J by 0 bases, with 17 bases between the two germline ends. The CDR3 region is CSAREGPWAGANYGYTF. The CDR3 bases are TGCAGTGCTAGAGAGGGTCCATGGGCGGGAGCTAACTATGGCTACACCTTC.

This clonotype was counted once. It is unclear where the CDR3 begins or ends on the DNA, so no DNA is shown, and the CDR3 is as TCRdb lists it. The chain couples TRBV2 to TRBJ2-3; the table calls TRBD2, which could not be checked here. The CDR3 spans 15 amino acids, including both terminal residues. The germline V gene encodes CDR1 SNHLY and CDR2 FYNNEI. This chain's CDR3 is CACSASGSGTDTQYF.

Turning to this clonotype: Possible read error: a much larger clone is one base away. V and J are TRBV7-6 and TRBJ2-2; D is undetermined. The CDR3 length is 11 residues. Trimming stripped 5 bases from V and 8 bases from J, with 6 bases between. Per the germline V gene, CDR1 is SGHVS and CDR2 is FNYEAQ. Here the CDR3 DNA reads TGTGCCAGCAGCGTATCGGGGGAGCTGTTTTTT. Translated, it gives CASSVSGELFF.

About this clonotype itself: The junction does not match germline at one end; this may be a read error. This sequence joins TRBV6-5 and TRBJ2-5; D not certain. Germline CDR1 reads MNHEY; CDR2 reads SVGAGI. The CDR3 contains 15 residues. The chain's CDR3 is CATNLSPSIQGTQYF. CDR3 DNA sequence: TGTGCCACCAACCTCTCCCCCAGTATCCAAGGGACCCAGTACTTC.

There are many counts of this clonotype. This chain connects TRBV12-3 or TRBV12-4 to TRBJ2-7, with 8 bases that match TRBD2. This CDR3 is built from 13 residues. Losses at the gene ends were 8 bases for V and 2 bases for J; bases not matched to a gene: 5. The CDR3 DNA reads TGTGCCAGCGTAGCGGGGCACCCCTACGAGCAGTACTTC. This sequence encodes CASVAGHPYEQYF.

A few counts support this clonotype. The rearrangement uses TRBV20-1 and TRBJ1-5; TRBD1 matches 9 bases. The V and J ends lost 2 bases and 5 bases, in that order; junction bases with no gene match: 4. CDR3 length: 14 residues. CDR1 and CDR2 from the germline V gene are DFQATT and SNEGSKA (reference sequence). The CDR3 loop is CSARFGTGYQPQHF. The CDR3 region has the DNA TGCAGTGCTAGATTCGGGACAGGGTATCAGCCCCAGCATTTT.

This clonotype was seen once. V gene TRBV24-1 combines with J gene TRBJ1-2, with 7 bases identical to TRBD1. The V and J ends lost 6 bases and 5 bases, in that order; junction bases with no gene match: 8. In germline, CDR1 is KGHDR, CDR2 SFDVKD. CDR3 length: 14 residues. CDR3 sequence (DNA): TGTGCCACCAGTTCCTCCGGGACAGATTATGGCTACACCTTC. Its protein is CATSSSGTDYGYTF.

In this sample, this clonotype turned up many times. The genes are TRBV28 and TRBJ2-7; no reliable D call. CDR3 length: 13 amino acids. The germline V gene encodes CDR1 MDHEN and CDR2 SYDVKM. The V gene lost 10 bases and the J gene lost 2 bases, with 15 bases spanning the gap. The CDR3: CATFSQIPYEQYF. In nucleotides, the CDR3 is TGTGCCACCTTCTCACAGATCCCCTACGAGCAGTACTTC.

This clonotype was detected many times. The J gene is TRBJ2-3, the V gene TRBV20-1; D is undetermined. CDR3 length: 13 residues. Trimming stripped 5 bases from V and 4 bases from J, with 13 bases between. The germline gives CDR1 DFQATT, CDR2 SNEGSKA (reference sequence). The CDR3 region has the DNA TGCAGTGCTCCATTATCGAAGGCAGATACGCAGTATTTT. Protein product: CSAPLSKADTQYF.

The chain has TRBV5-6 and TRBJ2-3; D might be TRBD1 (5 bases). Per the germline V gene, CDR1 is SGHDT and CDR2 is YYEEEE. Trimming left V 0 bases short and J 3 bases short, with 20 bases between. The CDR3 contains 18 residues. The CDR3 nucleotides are TGTGCCAGCAGCTTGGGGGCAGGGTACCCCCAAAGGACAGATACGCAGTATTTT. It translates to CASSLGAGYPQRTDTQYF.

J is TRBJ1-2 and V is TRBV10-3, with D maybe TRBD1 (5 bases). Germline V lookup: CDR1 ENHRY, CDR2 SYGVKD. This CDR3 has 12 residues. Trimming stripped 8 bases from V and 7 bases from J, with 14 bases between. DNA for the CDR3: TGTGCCATCCTCGACAGCCTCGGTGGCTACACCTTC. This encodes CAILDSLGGYTF.

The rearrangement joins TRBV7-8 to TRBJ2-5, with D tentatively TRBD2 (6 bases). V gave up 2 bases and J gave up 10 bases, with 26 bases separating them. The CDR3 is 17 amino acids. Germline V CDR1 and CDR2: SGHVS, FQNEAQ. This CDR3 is CASSLFFRTSAGKGQYF. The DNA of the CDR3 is TGTGCCAGCAGCTTATTCTTTAGGACCAGCGCGGGAAAGGGCCAGTACTTC.

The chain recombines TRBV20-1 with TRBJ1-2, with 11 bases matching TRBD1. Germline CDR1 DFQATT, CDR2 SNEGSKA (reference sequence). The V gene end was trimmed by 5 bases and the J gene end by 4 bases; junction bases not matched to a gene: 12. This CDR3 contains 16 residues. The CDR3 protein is CSARATPGTGGYGYTF. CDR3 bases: TGCAGTGCTCGTGCGACGCCCGGGACAGGGGGCTATGGCTACACCTTC.

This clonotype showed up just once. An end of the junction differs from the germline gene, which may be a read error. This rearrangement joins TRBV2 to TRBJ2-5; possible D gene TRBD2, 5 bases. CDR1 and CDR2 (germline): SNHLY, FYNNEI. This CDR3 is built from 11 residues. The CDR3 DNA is TGTGTCAGCAGTGAACTAGGGACCCAGTACTTC. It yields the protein CVSSELGTQYF.

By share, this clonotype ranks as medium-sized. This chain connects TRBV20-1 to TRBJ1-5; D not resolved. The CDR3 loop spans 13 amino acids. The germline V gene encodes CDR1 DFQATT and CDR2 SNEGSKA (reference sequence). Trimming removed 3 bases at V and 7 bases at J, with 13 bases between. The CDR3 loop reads CSASRGGYQPQHF. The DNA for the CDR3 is TGCAGTGCTAGTCGCGGAGGGTACCAGCCCCAGCATTTT.

The CDR3 protein is CASSKGLAGGHTQYF. DNA of the CDR3: TGTGCCAGCAGTAAAGGACTAGCGGGGGGGCATACGCAGTATTTT. The V and J genes are TRBV27 and TRBJ2-3, with 15 positions matching TRBD2. V shed 5 bases, J shed 7 bases, and the junction held 4 bases outside the gene matches. Germline V gene data show CDR1 as MNHEY and CDR2 as SMNVEV (reference sequence). The CDR3 consists of 15 residues.

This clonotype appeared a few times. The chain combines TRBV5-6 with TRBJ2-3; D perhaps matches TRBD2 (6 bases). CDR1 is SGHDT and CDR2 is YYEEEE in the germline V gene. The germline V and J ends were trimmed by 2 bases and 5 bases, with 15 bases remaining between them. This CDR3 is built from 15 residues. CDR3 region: CASSLLPGVLDTQYF. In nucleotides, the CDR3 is TGTGCCAGCAGCTTACTTCCGGGGGTATTAGATACGCAGTATTTT.

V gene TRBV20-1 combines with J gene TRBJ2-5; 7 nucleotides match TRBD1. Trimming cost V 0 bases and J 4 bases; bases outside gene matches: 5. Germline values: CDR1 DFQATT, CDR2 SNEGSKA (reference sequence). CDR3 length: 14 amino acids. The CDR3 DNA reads TGCAGTGCTAGAGAAGGGGGCAAGGGAGAGACCCAGTACTTC. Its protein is CSAREGGKGETQYF.

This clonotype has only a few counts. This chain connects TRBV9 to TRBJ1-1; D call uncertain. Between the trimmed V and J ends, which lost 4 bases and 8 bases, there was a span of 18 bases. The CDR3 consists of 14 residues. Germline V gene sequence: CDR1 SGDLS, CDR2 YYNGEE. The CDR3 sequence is CASSSRPDTNEAFF. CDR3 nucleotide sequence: TGTGCCAGCAGCTCCCGCCCCGACACCAACGAAGCTTTCTTT.